This TCR beta chain was sequenced during a study of blood T cell repertoires in COVID-19. Whole-study context: Sites across the United States, Italy and Spain contributed samples from acute and convalescent COVID-19.

Original handling: Estimation of nucleated cell counts was performed using reference gene primer amplification. Generated by immunoSEQ multiplex PCR, the TCRdb table keeps only in-frame clones and is missing some. That table supplies the V and J calls and clone size; D and trimming were determined from the DNA. The data show 150,000 to 200,000 clones, with about 85% seen just once and over 5% held by the top ten. The CDR3 extends over 15 amino acids. Looked up from germline, CDR1 is SGHNT and CDR2 is YYREEE (reference sequence). V was pared by 3 bases and J by 0 bases, with 9 bases between. Enrolment of Seattle patients took place during active infection, and they were followed longitudinally.

Specimen: peripheral blood. This clonotype was obtained from a woman aged 45-65 years with COVID-19, enrolled during active disease. The chain joins TRBV5-4 to TRBJ2-2; no definite D call. The CDR3 here is CASSSTNANTGELFF. The CDR3, as DNA: TGTGCCAGCAGCTCAACAAACGCGAACACCGGGGAGCTGTTTTTT.